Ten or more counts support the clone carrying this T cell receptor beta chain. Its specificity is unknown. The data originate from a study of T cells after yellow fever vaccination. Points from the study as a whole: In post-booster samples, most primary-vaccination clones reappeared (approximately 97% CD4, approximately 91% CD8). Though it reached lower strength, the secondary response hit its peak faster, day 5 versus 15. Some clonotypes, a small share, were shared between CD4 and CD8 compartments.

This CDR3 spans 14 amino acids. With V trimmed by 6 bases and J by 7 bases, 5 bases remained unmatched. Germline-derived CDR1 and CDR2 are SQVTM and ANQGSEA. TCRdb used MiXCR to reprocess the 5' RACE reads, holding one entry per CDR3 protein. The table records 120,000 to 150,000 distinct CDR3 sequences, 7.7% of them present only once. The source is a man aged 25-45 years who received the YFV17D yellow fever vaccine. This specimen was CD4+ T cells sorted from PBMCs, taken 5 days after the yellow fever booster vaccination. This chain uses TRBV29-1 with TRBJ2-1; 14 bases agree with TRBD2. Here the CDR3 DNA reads TGCAGCGTCGCCGGGACTAGCGGGAGTAATGAGCAGTTCTTC. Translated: CSVAGTSGSNEQFF.